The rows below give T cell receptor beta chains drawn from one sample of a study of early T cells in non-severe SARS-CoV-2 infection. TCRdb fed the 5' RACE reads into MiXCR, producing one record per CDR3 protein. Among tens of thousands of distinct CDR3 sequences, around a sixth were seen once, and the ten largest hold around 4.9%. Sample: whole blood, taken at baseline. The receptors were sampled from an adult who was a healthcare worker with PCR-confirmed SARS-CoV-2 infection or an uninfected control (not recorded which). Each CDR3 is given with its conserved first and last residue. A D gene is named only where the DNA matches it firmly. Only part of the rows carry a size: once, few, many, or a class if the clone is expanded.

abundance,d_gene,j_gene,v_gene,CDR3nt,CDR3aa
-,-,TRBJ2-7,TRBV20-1,TGCAGTGCTAGATCAAACTCAGGGGCCGGCGAGCAGTACTTC,CSARSNSGAGEQYF
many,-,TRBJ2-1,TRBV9,TGTGCCAGCAGCGCCCCCCCGGGAGACTACAATGAGCAGTTCTTC,CASSAPPGDYNEQFF
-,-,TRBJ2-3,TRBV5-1,TGCGCCAGCAGTCCTACGGGGCTTCACACAGATACGCAGTATTTT,CASSPTGLHTDTQYF
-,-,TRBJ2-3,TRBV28,TGTGCCAGCAGCTCCCTCACAGATACGCAGTATTTT,CASSSLTDTQYF
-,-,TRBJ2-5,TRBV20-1,TGCAGTGCTAGGACAAAAGAGACCCAGTACTTC,CSARTKETQYF
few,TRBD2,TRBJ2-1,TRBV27,TGTGCCAGCAGTCGTCTAGCGGAGGGAAACAATGAGCAGTTCTTC,CASSRLAEGNNEQFF
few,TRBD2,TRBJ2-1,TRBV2,TGTGCCAGCAGTTCAGTAGCGGGGAATGAGCAGTTCTTC,CASSSVAGNEQFF
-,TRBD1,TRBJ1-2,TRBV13,TGTGCCAGCAGCTTAAGTTTAGGGACAGGGTACACCTTC,CASSLSLGTGYTF
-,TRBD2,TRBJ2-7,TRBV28,TGTGCCAGCAAGACGCGGGGGGCTTTACCCTACGAGCAGTACTTC,CASKTRGALPYEQYF
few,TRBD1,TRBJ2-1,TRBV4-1,TGCGCCAGCTCAGGGGGCGCCTACAATGAGCAGTTCTTC,CASSGGAYNEQFF
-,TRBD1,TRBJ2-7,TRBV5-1,TGCGCCAGCAGCTCACAGGGGCGGAGAGACGAGCAGTACTTC,CASSSQGRRDEQYF
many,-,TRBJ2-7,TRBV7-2,TGTGCCAGCAGCTCCAGGGTCGTGAGAAACGAGCAGTACTTC,CASSSRVVRNEQYF
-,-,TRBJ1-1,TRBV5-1,TGCGCCAGCAGCTTGGACCCGCCCTACACTGAAGCTTTCTTT,CASSLDPPYTEAFF
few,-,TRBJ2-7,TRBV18,TGTGCCAGCTCACCAGCATCGGCCAGGCTACGATGGCAGTACTTC,CASSPASARLRWQYF
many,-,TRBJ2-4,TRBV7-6,TGTGCCAGCCCAGTGTTAGTAGCCAAAAACATTCAGTACTTC,CASPVLVAKNIQYF
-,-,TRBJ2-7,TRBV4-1,TGCGCCAGCAGCCAAGATTCGGGACCCTACGAGCAGTACTTC,CASSQDSGPYEQYF
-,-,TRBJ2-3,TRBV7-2,TGTGCCAGCAGCCCGGACCCCGGGGGCCCAGATACGCAGTATTTT,CASSPDPGGPDTQYF
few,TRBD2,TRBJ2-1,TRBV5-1,TGCGCCAGCAGCTTTGTAGCGGGATCAGACAATGAGCAGTTCTTC,CASSFVAGSDNEQFF
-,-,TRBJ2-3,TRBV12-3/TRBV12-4,TGTGCCAGCAGTTTATCATCCCCAGATACGCAGTATTTT,CASSLSSPDTQYF
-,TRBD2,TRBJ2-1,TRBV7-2,TGTGCCAGCAGCTCCGGGGGGTCGGGTGAGCAGTTCTTC,CASSSGGSGEQFF
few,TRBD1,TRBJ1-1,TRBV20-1,TGCAGTGCTCCCCGGACAGGGCCGAACACTGAAGCTTTCTTT,CSAPRTGPNTEAFF
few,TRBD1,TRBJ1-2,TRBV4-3,TGCGCCAGCAGCCAGAGAGCTCAGGGGGTTCACTATGGCTACACCTTC,CASSQRAQGVHYGYTF
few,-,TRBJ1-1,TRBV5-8,TGTGCCACTACGAGGTTCCTATCCGGGGGAGCTTTCTTT,CATTRFLSGGAFF
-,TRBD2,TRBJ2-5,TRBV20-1,TGCAGTGCTTGGACTAGCGGAGGGCCGCAGACCCAGTACTTC,CSAWTSGGPQTQYF
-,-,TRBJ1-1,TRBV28,TGTGCCAGCAGAGGTACCCGGGGGACTGAAGCTTTCTTT,CASRGTRGTEAFF
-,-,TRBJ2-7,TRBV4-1,TGCGCCAGCAGCCAAGTCATTGCTGACTACGAGCAGTACTTC,CASSQVIADYEQYF
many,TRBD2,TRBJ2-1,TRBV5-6,TGTGCCAGCAGCCCCGCGGGCGGGACTAGCGGGAATGAGCAGTTCTTC,CASSPAGGTSGNEQFF
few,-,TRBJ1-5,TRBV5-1,TGCGCCAGCAGCTTGGGGGACTTTAATCAGCCCCAGCATTTT,CASSLGDFNQPQHF
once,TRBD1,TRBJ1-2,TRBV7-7,TGTGCCAGCACCTTCAGGGGGCCGAATGGCTACACCTTC,CASTFRGPNGYTF
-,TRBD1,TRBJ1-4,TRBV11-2,TGTGCCAGCAGCTATGGGACAGGACACAATGAAAAACTGTTTTTT,CASSYGTGHNEKLFF
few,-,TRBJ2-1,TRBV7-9,TGTGCCAGCAGCTTATGGGGGGCAGATGAGCAGTTCTTC,CASSLWGADEQFF
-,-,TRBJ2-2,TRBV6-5,TGTGCCAGCAGTTACAGGGGGGAGGTCACCGGGGAGCTGTTTTTT,CASSYRGEVTGELFF
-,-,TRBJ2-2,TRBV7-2,TGTGCCAGCAGCTTCCCCAGTTCCACCGGGGAGCTGTTTTTT,CASSFPSSTGELFF
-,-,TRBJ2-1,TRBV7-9,TGTGCCAGCAGCGTCCCCGGAGGCAATGAGCAGTTCTTC,CASSVPGGNEQFF
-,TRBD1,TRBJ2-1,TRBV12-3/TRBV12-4,TGTGCCAGCAGGCTAGACAGGGGCCAATACAATGAGCAGTTCTTC,CASRLDRGQYNEQFF
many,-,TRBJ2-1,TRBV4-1,TGCGCCAGCAGCCAAGTATTAGCCGCTGAGCAGTTCTTC,CASSQVLAAEQFF
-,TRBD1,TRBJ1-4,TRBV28,TGTGCCAGCCGGACAGGGACAGGGTCTGAAAAACTGTTTTTT,CASRTGTGSEKLFF